One sample yielded the 7 T cell receptor beta chains listed below, sequenced in a study of molecular identifiers for immune sequencing clone quantification. TCRdb re-called the PCR reads through MiXCR, storing one row per CDR3 protein. Here the sample spans some 41,000 distinct CDR3 sequences, about 24% being singletons. The sample taken for sequencing was naive CD8+ T cells from blood, with Jurkat cell RNA spiked in. Subset denoted: FACS-sorted CD8+CD4-CCR7+CD45RA+ naive T cells. The receptors come from a human donor in good health. Some libraries in this study had Jurkat cell RNA spiked in.

On this clonotype itself: This likely comes from a read error, as the CDR3 has no conserved phenylalanine or tryptophan at its end. This chain connects TRBV28 to TRBJ2-3; D is unclear. The V gene's germline CDR1 is MDHEN and CDR2 SYDVKM. V lost 3 bases, J lost 6 bases, and 10 bases lay in between. CDR3 length equals 13 residues. As DNA, the CDR3 is TGTGCCAGCAGTTTTGTGGGTCCGGATACGCAGTATCTT. This gives the protein CASSFVGPDTQYL.

The genes are TRBV10-3 and TRBJ2-3; D gene ambiguous. The J call may be mistaken, given a closer DNA end match to TRBJ1-5. Germline values: CDR1 ENHRY, CDR2 SYGVKD. This CDR3 has 16 amino acids. The DNA of the CDR3 is TGTGCCATCAGTGAGTCGGTAGCGGGAGCCCTAGATACGCAGCATTTT. As protein: CAISESVAGALDTQHF.

There are a few counts of this clonotype. The V gene is TRBV4-3, the J gene TRBJ2-4; 14 bases agree with TRBD2. After removal of 0 bases from V and 9 bases from J, the junction contained 10 bases not matched to a gene. The CDR3 has 18 residues. From germline, CDR1 is LGHNA and CDR2 YSLEER. This CDR3 reads CASSQDHKGLAGEGIQYF. The DNA for the CDR3 is TGCGCCAGCAGCCAAGATCATAAGGGACTAGCGGGAGAGGGCATTCAGTACTTC.

As concerns this clonotype: A much larger clone differs from this one at a single base, so this may be a read error. The CDR3 does not close with the conserved phenylalanine or tryptophan, likely indicating a read error. V is TRBV13 and J is TRBJ2-7; no clear D. This CDR3 has 12 residues. Looked up from germline, CDR1 is PRHDT and CDR2 is FYEKMQ (reference sequence). The V and J ends lost 1 base and 4 bases respectively, with 5 bases between them. CDR3 region: CASSLEGYEQYI. The CDR3 DNA sequence: TGTGCCAGCAGCTTAGAGGGTTACGAGCAGTACATC.

In this sample, this clonotype turned up many times. The genes are TRBV7-9 and TRBJ1-1; D not resolved. The CDR3 has 11 residues. From germline, CDR1 is SEHNR and CDR2 FQNEAQ (reference sequence). V was cut by 7 bases and J by 4 bases, with 7 bases left in between. CDR3 sequence: CASNPGTEAFF. CDR3 coding DNA: TGTGCCAGCAACCCGGGCACTGAAGCTTTCTTT.

This clonotype was recorded a few times. Since a much larger clone is just one base distant, this may be a read error. The genes are TRBV4-3 and TRBJ1-3; D unresolved. This CDR3 has 12 amino acids. CDR1 and CDR2 (germline): LGHNA, YSLEER. CDR3 loop: CTSSPKGNTIYF. For the CDR3, the DNA is TGCACCAGCAGCCCTAAGGGAAACACCATATATTTT.

In regard to this clonotype: The junction departs from the called germline gene at one end, perhaps through a read error. This chain connects TRBV7-9 to TRBJ2-2; a possible D gene is TRBD1 (5 bases). The V gene's germline CDR1 is SEHNR and CDR2 FQNEAQ (reference sequence). The CDR3 length is 13 residues. CDR3 protein: CASSYRNTGELFF. The CDR3 nucleotides read TGTGCCAGCAGCTACAGGAACACCGGCGAGCTGTTTTTT. Full variable domain (rest looked up from reference TRBV7-9 and TRBJ2-2): DTGVSQNPRHKITKRGQNVTFRCDPISEHNRLYWYRQTLGQGPEFLTYFQNEAQLEKSRLLSDRFSAERPKGSFSTLEIQRTEQGDSAMYLCASSYRNTGELFFGEGSRLTVL.